Listed here is a single T cell receptor beta chain. The V end was cut by 7 bases, the J end by 5 bases, with 21 bases between. Germline values: CDR1 SQVTM, CDR2 ANQGSEA. CDR3 length: 15 residues. This record comes from a study of cytotoxic CD8 clonotypes in ibrutinib-treated CLL. Profiling relied on immunoSEQ multiplex PCR, and the TCRdb table lists in-frame clones only, not all of them. The sample has almost 85,000 clones; more than 70% are singletons. Specimen: PBMCs, collected before ibrutinib treatment. The sequence was collected from a human donor with chronic lymphocytic leukemia. The chain has TRBV29-1 and TRBJ2-4, with TRBD2 as a possible D gene (6 bases). CDR3 DNA: TGCAGCGCTACGTTTGCGGGCCGCGGGGAAAACATTCAGTACTTC. The encoded protein is CSATFAGRGENIQYF. The whole variable domain, remainder taken from reference TRBV29-1 and TRBJ2-4, is SAVISQKPSRDICQRGTSLTIQCQVDSQVTMMFWYRQQPGQSLTLIATANQGSEATYESGFVIDKFPISRPNLTFSTLTVSNMSPEDSSIYLCSATFAGRGENIQYFGAGTRLSVL.